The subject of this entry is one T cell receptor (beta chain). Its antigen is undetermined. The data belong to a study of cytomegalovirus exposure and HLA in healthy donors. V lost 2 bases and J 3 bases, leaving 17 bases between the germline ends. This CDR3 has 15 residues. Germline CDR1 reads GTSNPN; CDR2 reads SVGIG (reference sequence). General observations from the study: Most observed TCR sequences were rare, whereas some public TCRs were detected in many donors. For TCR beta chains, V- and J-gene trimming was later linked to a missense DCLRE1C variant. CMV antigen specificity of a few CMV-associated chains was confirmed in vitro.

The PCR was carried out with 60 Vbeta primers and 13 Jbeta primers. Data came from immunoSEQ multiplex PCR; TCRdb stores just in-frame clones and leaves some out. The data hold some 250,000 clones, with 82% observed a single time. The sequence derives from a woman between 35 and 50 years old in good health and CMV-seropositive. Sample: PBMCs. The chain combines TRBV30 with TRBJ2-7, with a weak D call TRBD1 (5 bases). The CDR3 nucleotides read TGTGCCTGGAGTCCCCAAATGGGAAGGGGCTACGAGCAGTACTTC. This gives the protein CAWSPQMGRGYEQYF.